The 17 T cell receptor beta chains below all came from one sample that was sequenced in a study of PD-1 blockade in classical Hodgkin lymphoma. Every patient experienced relapse after autologous stem cell transplantation, and brentuximab vedotin exposure varied. Assay: immunoSEQ multiplex PCR; the TCRdb copy retains only in-frame clones and omits some. The repertoire holds roughly 41,000 clones, with around 90% as singletons. The sequences come from peripheral blood mononuclear cells (PBMCs), collected before the second cycle of nivolumab. Every receptor here comes from a human donor with classical Hodgkin lymphoma.

This chain uses TRBV27 with TRBJ2-7; D gene unclear. This CDR3 is 14 amino acids long. The germline V gene has CDR1 MNHEY and CDR2 SMNVEV (reference sequence). Trimming stripped 3 bases from V and 2 bases from J, with 11 bases between. The CDR3 here is CASSFRVAPYEQYF. The DNA for the CDR3 is TGTGCCAGCAGTTTCCGAGTGGCTCCCTACGAGCAGTACTTC.

The chain carries TRBV6-1 and TRBJ1-1, with D hard to call. The CDR3 loop spans 11 amino acids. CDR1 is MNHNS, CDR2 SASEGT, per germline. Deletions cut 5 bases from V and 6 bases from J, with 7 bases between. Written as DNA, the CDR3 is TGTGCCAGCAGTTACCCCCCTGAAGCTTTCTTT. Translated: CASSYPPEAFF.

This chain links TRBV11-2 with TRBJ2-5, with D unresolved. Germline CDR1 is SGHAT and CDR2 is FQNNGV. The germline V and J ends were trimmed by 5 bases and 5 bases, with 15 bases remaining between them. CDR3 length: 14 amino acids. Here the CDR3 DNA reads TGTGCCAGCAGCGCCCTAGGGCGTCCGGAGACCCAGTACTTC. Its protein is CASSALGRPETQYF. Full variable domain (missing parts from reference TRBV11-2 and TRBJ2-5): EAGVAQSPRYKIIEKRQSVAFWCNPISGHATLYWYQQILGQGPKLLIQFQNNGVVDDSQLPKDRFSAERLKGVDSTLKIQPAKLEDSAVYLCASSALGRPETQYFGPGTRLLVL.

V is TRBV5-1 and J is TRBJ2-2; a weak D match, TRBD2 (5 bases). The germline gives CDR1 SGHRS, CDR2 YFSETQ. V was clipped by 2 bases and J by 4 bases, with 9 bases between them. This CDR3 region has 14 residues. The CDR3 region has the DNA TGCGCCAGCAGCTTTATGAGCGGCACCGGGGAGCTGTTTTTT. This sequence encodes CASSFMSGTGELFF.

This clone appeared once. In nucleotides, the CDR3 is TGTGCCAGCAGAGCCGGGACTGCGAACACTGAAGCTTTCTTT. It yields the protein CASRAGTANTEAFF. The rearrangement links TRBV6-1 to TRBJ1-1, with D tentatively TRBD1 (5 bases). Germline lookup yields CDR1 MNHNS and CDR2 SASEGT. CDR3 size: 14 residues. V shed 6 bases and J shed 1 base, with 12 bases lying between them.

The chain recombines TRBV11-3 with TRBJ2-3; D is uncertain. The CDR3 sequence is 14 residues long. Between the trimmed V and J ends, which lost 1 base and 2 bases, there was a span of 7 bases. Germline CDR1 reads SGHNT; CDR2 reads YENEEA. The CDR3 DNA reads as TGTGCCAGCAGCTTAGTGATCACCACAGATACGCAGTATTTT. Encoded protein: CASSLVITTDTQYF. Full variable domain (outside the CDR3, taken from reference TRBV11-3 and TRBJ2-3): EAGVVQSPRYKIIEKKQPVAFWCNPISGHNTLYWYLQNLGQGPELLIRYENEEAVDDSQLPKDRFSAERLKGVDSTLKIQPAELGDSAVYLCASSLVITTDTQYFGPGTRLTVL.

V and J are TRBV5-1 and TRBJ1-4, with D perhaps matching TRBD1 (6 bases). V was cut by 0 bases and J by 8 bases, with 8 bases left in between. The CDR3 has 13 amino acids. Germline assignment: CDR1 SGHRS and CDR2 YFSETQ. The CDR3 region has the DNA TGCGCCAGCAGCTTGGAGACAGGAGAAAAACTGTTTTTT. This codes for CASSLETGEKLFF. Complete variable domain (other parts from reference TRBV5-1 and TRBJ1-4): KAGVTQTPRYLIKTRGQQVTLSCSPISGHRSVSWYQQTPGQGLQFLFEYFSETQRNKGNFPGRFSGRQFSNSRSEMNVSTLELGDSALYLCASSLETGEKLFFGSGTQLSVL.

V and J are TRBV19 and TRBJ1-5; perhaps TRBD1 as D (6 bases). The V end lost 7 bases, the J end lost 7 bases, and 23 bases lay between the germline ends. CDR1 and CDR2 from the germline V gene are LNHDA and SQIVND (reference sequence). The CDR3 covers 16 residues. The CDR3 region is CASKRGGWASGQPQHF. The DNA for the CDR3 is TGTGCCAGTAAAAGGGGGGGGTGGGCGTCTGGACAGCCCCAGCATTTT.

The chain uses TRBV2 and TRBJ2-3; 13 bases are shared with TRBD2. Per germline, CDR1 SNHLY and CDR2 FYNNEI. There are 16 residues in the CDR3. The ends lost 5 bases at V and 8 bases at J; junction bases unmatched: 10. The DNA for the CDR3 is TGTGCCAGCAGTAAAGGACTAGCGGGAGTCGGGGGTACGCAGTATTTT. Encoded protein: CASSKGLAGVGGTQYF.

This sequence joins TRBV6-5 and TRBJ1-6, with 7 bases that match TRBD1. Germline CDR1 MNHEY, CDR2 SVGAGI. This CDR3 region has 15 residues. The J segment lost 9 bases and the V segment lost 2 bases, leaving 7 bases of the junction unmatched. CDR3 loop: CASSYLTGTISPLHF. CDR3 in DNA: TGTGCCAGCAGTTACCTGACAGGGACGATTTCACCCCTCCACTTT.

V is TRBV11-2 and J is TRBJ1-1, with D maybe TRBD1 (6 bases). The CDR3 extends over 12 amino acids. Germline CDR1 and CDR2: SGHAT and FQNNGV. Trimming took 5 bases from V and 8 from J, leaving 12 bases between them. CDR3 nucleotides: TGTGCCAGCAGCCCGGACAGCTTAGAAGCTTTCTTT. This codes for CASSPDSLEAFF.

The chain joins TRBV9 to TRBJ1-2, with D possibly matching TRBD1 (5 bases). Germline assignment: CDR1 SGDLS and CDR2 YYNGEE. The V end was cut by 4 bases, the J end by 4 bases, with 23 bases between. The CDR3 has 17 amino acids. As DNA, the CDR3 is TGTGCCAGCAGCCCCTTGGGGCAGGCGCCACCGGGCTATGGCTACACCTTC. This sequence encodes CASSPLGQAPPGYGYTF.

V is TRBV15 and J is TRBJ2-2; 7 nucleotides line up with TRBD1. Unmatched junction bases numbered 9, after V lost 1 base and J lost 1 base. This CDR3 has 18 amino acids. Germline assignment: CDR1 LNHNV and CDR2 YYDKDF (reference sequence). CDR3 in amino acids: CATSRGETGIGNTGELFF. The CDR3 region has the DNA TGTGCCACCAGCAGAGGCGAGACAGGGATTGGGAACACCGGGGAGCTGTTTTTT.

The chain is built from TRBV5-6 and TRBJ2-3; D uncertain. Looked up from germline, CDR1 is SGHDT and CDR2 is YYEEEE. This CDR3 is built from 15 residues. Between the trimmed V and J ends, which lost 0 bases and 2 bases, there was a span of 10 bases. The CDR3 bases are TGTGCCAGCAGCTTGGAAGTGGGATACACAGATACGCAGTATTTT. It specifies CASSLEVGYTDTQYF.

The chain links TRBV10-3 to TRBJ1-5; a weak D match, TRBD1 (6 bases). Germline loops: CDR1 ENHRY, CDR2 SYGVKD. The CDR3 totals 13 residues. V was trimmed by 7 bases and J by 4 bases, leaving 11 bases between them. CDR3 sequence: CAITRQENQPQHF. CDR3 nucleotides: TGTGCCATCACCCGACAGGAGAATCAGCCCCAGCATTTT.

The V gene is TRBV9, the J gene TRBJ2-2; 10 nucleotides align to TRBD1. This CDR3 has 17 residues. J lost 3 bases, V lost 0 bases, and 5 bases had no gene match. The germline V gene encodes CDR1 SGDLS and CDR2 YYNGEE. The CDR3 reads CASSVEDRGRHTGELFF. As DNA, the CDR3 is TGTGCCAGCAGCGTAGAGGACAGGGGGAGACACACCGGGGAGCTGTTTTTT.

The chain uses TRBV30 and TRBJ1-2, with 7 bases fitting TRBD1. Germline V gene sequence: CDR1 GTSNPN, CDR2 SVGIG (reference sequence). CDR3 length: 13 residues. V shed 1 base, J shed 7 bases, and the junction held 6 bases outside the gene matches. CDR3 bases: TGTGCCTGGAGTGATCAGGGGGTCGGTGGCTACACCTTC. Its protein product is CAWSDQGVGGYTF.